This T cell receptor (beta chain) was captured by sequencing in a study of identical twins. Notes on the study in general: Beta out-of-frame twin sharing showed a weaker excess.

Addition of a universal primer site occurred through template switching, and cDNA carried unique molecular identifiers. One entry per CDR3 protein, called by TCRdb with MiXCR from the 5' RACE reads. Seen here are approximately 700,000 distinct CDR3 sequences, 15% to 20% observed once, and the top ten hold about an eighth. Worth noting for this clonotype: Antigen unknown.

This same sample was also part of a study on T cells expressing NK-cell markers. That work adds: The study sequenced eight donors, seven HCMV-seropositive and one seronegative.

This receptor was taken from a woman between 18 and 29 years old in good health. Material: PBMCs.

CDR3 DNA sequence: TGTGCCTGGAATGTGGGACAGCCTGGGGCCAACGTCCTGACTTTC. It encodes CAWNVGQPGANVLTF. The V gene is TRBV30, the J gene TRBJ2-6, with 7 bases that match TRBD1. The CDR3 covers 15 residues. Germline V CDR1 and CDR2: GTSNPN, SVGIG (reference sequence). J was trimmed by 2 bases and V by 4 bases; bases with no gene match: 5.